One and the same sample provided the 19 T cell receptor beta chains below, sequenced in a study of shared clonotypes between healthy human individuals. TCRdb's copy holds only in-frame clones and misses some; the assay was immunoSEQ multiplex PCR. The table lists a few hundred thousand clones, 97% of them singletons. Material for sequencing was naive CD4+ T cells sorted from blood. Subset: CD45RA+ positively selected. The receptors originated from a woman aged 25-40 years in good health.

The chain links TRBV9 to TRBJ2-3; D is undetermined. V was trimmed by 4 bases and J by 2 bases, leaving 17 bases between them. The CDR3 is 16 amino acids. Germline CDR1 and CDR2: SGDLS and YYNGEE. The CDR3 loop reads CASSPVGGRATDTQYF. CDR3 DNA: TGTGCCAGCAGCCCGGTCGGCGGAAGGGCCACAGATACGCAGTATTTT.

The chain employs TRBV29-1 and TRBJ2-3; a possible D gene is TRBD2 (5 bases). The germline V gene encodes CDR1 SQVTM and CDR2 ANQGSEA. The CDR3 loop spans 13 amino acids. The V and J ends lost 4 bases and 5 bases respectively, with 13 bases between them. The CDR3 bases are TGCAGCGTTGGAGGGCTGGGATTAGATACGCAGTATTTT. It encodes CSVGGLGLDTQYF.

This clone was counted once. The chain carries TRBV9 and TRBJ2-1; 11 bases align to TRBD2. The CDR3 totals 16 residues. Looked up from germline, CDR1 is SGDLS and CDR2 is YYNGEE. V lost 3 bases, J lost 8 bases, and 10 bases stayed unmatched. CDR3 DNA: TGTGCCAGCAGCGCCAGACTAGCGGGATCAGTCCATGAGCAGTTCTTC. It codes for CASSARLAGSVHEQFF.

In regard to this clone: Other nucleotide sequences in the sample specify the same CDR3. CDR3 residues: CASSLAGGGSYEQYF. As DNA, the CDR3 is TGTGCCAGCAGTTTAGCGGGAGGGGGGTCCTACGAGCAGTACTTC. The chain couples TRBV28 to TRBJ2-7; TRBD2 aligns across 9 bases. CDR1 is MDHEN and CDR2 is SYDVKM in the germline V gene. J lost 1 base, V lost 2 bases, and 3 bases had no gene match. The CDR3 extends over 15 amino acids.

V gene TRBV19 combines with J gene TRBJ2-5, with D possibly being TRBD2 (6 bases). Trimming left V 9 bases short and J 5 bases short, with 16 bases between. Germline assignment: CDR1 LNHDA and CDR2 SQIVND (reference sequence). This CDR3 contains 13 residues. This CDR3 reads CASAYGGKETQYF. As DNA, the CDR3 is TGTGCCAGCGCGTACGGCGGGAAGGAGACCCAGTACTTC.

This chain joins TRBV6-1 and TRBJ1-3; 8 bases align to TRBD1. The germline CDR1 and CDR2 sequences are MNHNS and SASEGT. The CDR3 loop spans 14 amino acids. Trimming took 3 bases from V and 6 from J; bases not matched to a gene: 4. The CDR3 region is CASSESRGQNTIYF. The CDR3 coding sequence is TGTGCCAGCAGTGAGTCCAGGGGGCAAAACACCATATATTTT.

The chain combines TRBV7-2 with TRBJ1-3; D uncertain. Germline values: CDR1 SGHTA, CDR2 FQGNSA. Trimming removed 2 bases at V and 2 bases at J, with 10 bases between. The CDR3 consists of 15 residues. CDR3 bases: TGTGCCAGCAGCTTAAGGAACTCGCCTGGAAACACCATATATTTT. Amino acids: CASSLRNSPGNTIYF.

The V gene is TRBV7-6, the J gene TRBJ1-3; the match to TRBD1 covers 9 bases. CDR1 is SGHVS, CDR2 FNYEAQ, per germline. V trimming: 5 bases; J trimming: 2 bases; junction bases outside the gene matches: 7. The CDR3 is 16 residues long. CDR3 coding DNA: TGTGCCAGCAGCGCCGGACAGGGGCGGGCTGGAAACACCATATATTTT. Protein product: CASSAGQGRAGNTIYF.

The V call is TRBV27, the J call TRBJ2-3; 7 bases map to TRBD1. The length of the CDR3 is 15 residues. Losses at the gene ends were 6 bases for V and 6 bases for J; bases not matched to a gene: 12. CDR1 MNHEY and CDR2 SMNVEV come from the germline V gene (reference sequence). CDR3 DNA: TGTGCCAGCAGCGGGGACAGACTTTCTCTGGATACGCAGTATTTT. Translated: CASSGDRLSLDTQYF.

Only one count was recorded for this clone. The chain links TRBV27 to TRBJ2-7; D possibly corresponds to TRBD1 (6 bases). Germline loops: CDR1 MNHEY, CDR2 SMNVEV (reference sequence). The CDR3 is made up of 15 amino acids. V lost 2 bases and J lost 3, with 14 bases in between. The CDR3 nucleotides read TGTGCCAGCAGTTTACTGGGACATAACCTCTACGAGCAGTACTTC. Translated: CASSLLGHNLYEQYF.

This rearrangement joins TRBV6-6 to TRBJ2-3; TRBD2 aligns across 7 bases. Looked up from germline, CDR1 is MNHNY and CDR2 is SVGAGI (reference sequence). V lost 6 bases and J lost 2; bases outside the gene matches: 11. CDR3 size: 16 residues. CDR3 nucleotides: TGTGCCAGCAGCCCTAGAGCGGGAAGGGTCACAGATACGCAGTATTTT. It codes for CASSPRAGRVTDTQYF.

The V gene is TRBV25-1, the J gene TRBJ1-1, with D unresolved. V was clipped by 1 base and J by 2 bases, with 20 bases between them. CDR1 is MGHDK and CDR2 is SYGVNS in the germline V gene. The CDR3 consists of 18 residues. The CDR3 loop is CASSESLPWSPLNTEAFF. CDR3 DNA: TGTGCCAGCAGTGAATCCCTTCCTTGGAGTCCCTTAAACACTGAAGCTTTCTTT.

The genes are TRBV7-9 and TRBJ1-1; 10 nucleotides agree with TRBD1. Germline loops: CDR1 SEHNR, CDR2 FQNEAQ (reference sequence). V trimming: 5 bases; J trimming: 5 bases; junction bases outside the gene matches: 5. The CDR3 is 14 amino acids. The CDR3 DNA reads TGTGCCAGCAGCCGGACAGGGGGAGGAACTGAAGCTTTCTTT. Its translation: CASSRTGGGTEAFF.

J is TRBJ2-3 and V is TRBV9; 8 bases agree with TRBD1. The length of the CDR3 is 18 residues. V shed 4 bases, J shed 0 bases, and the junction held 13 bases outside the gene matches. Germline values: CDR1 SGDLS, CDR2 YYNGEE. DNA for the CDR3: TGTGCCAGCAGCCCCCGACAGGGGCCCGTTTCTAGCACAGATACGCAGTATTTT. Translating it yields CASSPRQGPVSSTDTQYF.

The chain uses TRBV9 and TRBJ2-3, with D tentatively TRBD1 or TRBD2 (5 bases each). CDR3 size: 16 residues. Between the trimmed V and J ends, which lost 4 bases and 2 bases, there was a span of 17 bases. CDR1 SGDLS and CDR2 YYNGEE come from the germline V gene. The CDR3 spells CASSSRGERVTDTQYF. The DNA of the CDR3 is TGTGCCAGCAGCTCACGGGGCGAGCGAGTCACAGATACGCAGTATTTT.

This clone was seen a handful of times. V gene TRBV20-1 combines with J gene TRBJ1-1; D gene unclear. V was pared by 6 bases and J by 11 bases, with 13 bases between. Germline V gene sequence: CDR1 DFQATT, CDR2 SNEGSKA (reference sequence). CDR3 length equals 10 residues. The CDR3, as DNA: TGCAGTGCCGCGTGGGTATTGGCTTTCTTT. Its translation is CSAAWVLAFF.

The chain carries TRBV5-4 and TRBJ1-2; TRBD1 aligns across 7 bases. From germline, CDR1 is SGHNT and CDR2 YYREEE (reference sequence). The CDR3 runs to 14 residues. The V gene end was trimmed by 4 bases and the J gene end by 6 bases; junction bases not matched to a gene: 9. CDR3: CASSTKTGRDGYTF. As DNA, the CDR3 is TGTGCCAGCAGCACCAAGACAGGGCGAGATGGCTACACCTTC.

V usage is TRBV28 and J usage is TRBJ1-2; D is uncertain. CDR3 size: 14 residues. The germline gives CDR1 MDHEN, CDR2 SYDVKM. Trimming shortened V by 2 bases and J by 9 bases, and 16 bases separated the two germline ends. CDR3: CASSLGPDVGRYTF. The DNA for the CDR3 is TGTGCCAGCAGTTTAGGACCCGATGTAGGACGCTACACCTTC.

This rearrangement joins TRBV14 to TRBJ2-5; TRBD2 aligns across 9 bases. Germline-derived CDR1 and CDR2 are SGHDN and FVKESK. The CDR3 extends over 15 amino acids. With 4 bases clipped from V and 3 bases from J, the junction kept 6 bases outside the gene matches. This CDR3 is CASSPLAGGKETQYF. DNA for the CDR3: TGTGCCAGCAGCCCCCTGGCGGGAGGGAAAGAGACCCAGTACTTC.